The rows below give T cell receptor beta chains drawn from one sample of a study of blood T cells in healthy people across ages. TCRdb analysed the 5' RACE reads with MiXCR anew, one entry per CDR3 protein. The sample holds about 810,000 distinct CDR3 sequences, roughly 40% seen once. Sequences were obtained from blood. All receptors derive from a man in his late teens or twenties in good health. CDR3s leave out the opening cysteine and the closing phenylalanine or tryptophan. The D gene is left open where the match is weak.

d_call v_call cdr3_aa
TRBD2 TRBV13 ASSVNGGRDEQF
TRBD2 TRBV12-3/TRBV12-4 ASIRTSAYNEQF
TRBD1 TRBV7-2 ASTLRTGGKNIQY
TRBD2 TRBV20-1 SANPGTSGSRETQY
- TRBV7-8 ASRADRKNIQY
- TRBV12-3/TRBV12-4 ASSFGRGSTDTQY
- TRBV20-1 SAGPRNTDTQY
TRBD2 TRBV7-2 VSSSGLAGVNEQF
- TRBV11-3 ASSLGPTYNQQF
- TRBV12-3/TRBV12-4 ASSFHPGREFYNEQF
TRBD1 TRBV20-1 SARSGQGHDEQF
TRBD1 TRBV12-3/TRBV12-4 ASSLSTGGKAF
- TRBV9 ASSTDSMKFGTQY
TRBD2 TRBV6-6 APLGLAEETQY
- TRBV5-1 ASSLGPIGTDTQY
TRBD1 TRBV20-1 SASSMTGGTDTQY
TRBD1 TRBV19 ASSAQGAHEQY
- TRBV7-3 ASSLFETNTEAF
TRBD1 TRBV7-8 ASSLSTGNGGELF
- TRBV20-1 SARIGANYGYT
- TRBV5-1 ASSLGQSLQFYEQY
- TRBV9 ASSPHGANTEAF
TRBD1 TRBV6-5 ASSYYYRGSYNEQY